This TCR beta chain was sequenced during a study of blood T cells in healthy people across ages. The germline CDR1 and CDR2 sequences are SGHTA and FQGNSA. The CDR3 has 15 amino acids. With respect to this clonotype: At one end the junction does not follow the germline gene, possibly because of a read error.

The second PCR ran roughly 6 to 11 cycles with a sample-barcoded 5' primer and J-beta primers. A single record per CDR3 protein comes from TCRdb applying MiXCR to the 5' RACE reads. The table has around 1.7 million distinct CDR3 sequences, about 30% seen once. This TCR came from a woman aged 25 to 39 in good health. What was sequenced was blood. This chain uses TRBV7-2 with TRBJ1-4, with TRBD1 as a possible D gene (5 bases). This CDR3 is CASSLGGARYEKRFF. The CDR3 coding sequence is TGTGCCAGCAGCTTAGGGGGCGCCCGCTATGAAAAACGGTTTTTT. Full variable domain (remainder filled in from reference TRBV7-2 and TRBJ1-4): GAGVSQSPSNKVTEKGKDVELRCDPISGHTALYWYRQSLGQGLEFLIYFQGNSAPDKSGLPSDRFSAERTGGSVSTLTIQRTQQEDSAVYLCASSLGGARYEKRFFGSGTQLSVL.